Listed below are T cell receptor beta chains from one sample, sequenced in a study of cytomegalovirus exposure and HLA in healthy donors. Some clones are missing from TCRdb's copy, which holds only in-frame ones; the method was immunoSEQ multiplex PCR. Here the sample spans some 180,000 clones, more than 75% being singletons. The sequenced sample was PBMCs. Source of these receptors: a man aged 40-55 years in good health and CMV-seronegative. The CDR3 runs from the conserved cysteine through the conserved F or W. The order of the fields is J gene, clone size, CDR3 length, V gene, D gene, CDR3 protein, CDR3 DNA. A D gene is named only where the DNA matches it firmly. Clone size, where shown, is once, few, many, or a class for clones that have expanded.

J: TRBJ2-7
size: .
length: 11
V: TRBV7-9
D: .
CDR3: CASSLFDEQYF
DNA: TGTGCCAGCAGCTTATTCGACGAGCAGTACTTC

J: TRBJ2-1
size: few
length: 14
V: TRBV9
D: TRBD2
CDR3: CASSVVRTSGEQFF
DNA: TGTGCCAGCAGCGTAGTGAGGACTAGCGGTGAGCAGTTCTTC

J: TRBJ1-3
size: .
length: 13
V: TRBV30
D: .
CDR3: CAWNPGLGNTIYF
DNA: TGTGCCTGGAACCCAGGGCTCGGAAACACCATATATTTT

J: TRBJ2-1
size: .
length: 16
V: TRBV4-2
D: TRBD2
CDR3: CASSTGLAGDYNEQFF
DNA: TGTGCCAGCAGCACTGGACTAGCGGGGGATTACAATGAGCAGTTCTTC

J: TRBJ2-5
size: .
length: 14
V: TRBV9
D: .
CDR3: CASSVEGGYETQYF
DNA: TGTGCCAGCAGCGTGGAGGGCGGGTACGAGACCCAGTACTTC

J: TRBJ1-1
size: .
length: 15
V: TRBV5-6
D: TRBD1
CDR3: CASSLAGGGRAEAFF
DNA: TGTGCCAGCAGCTTGGCCGGAGGGGGCCGGGCTGAAGCTTTCTTT

J: TRBJ2-7
size: .
length: 11
V: TRBV6-5
D: .
CDR3: CASTLSTKQYF
DNA: TGTGCCAGCACCCTCTCTACGAAGCAGTACTTC

J: TRBJ1-1
size: few
length: 15
V: TRBV6-1
D: .
CDR3: CASGRDGLRGPEAFF
DNA: TGTGCCAGCGGGCGGGACGGCCTGAGGGGTCCTGAAGCTTTCTTT

J: TRBJ2-7
size: .
length: 15
V: TRBV5-5
D: TRBD2
CDR3: CASSLAGTATYEQYF
DNA: TGTGCCAGCAGCTTAGCGGGGACGGCCACCTACGAGCAGTACTTC

J: TRBJ1-1
size: .
length: 15
V: TRBV25-1
D: TRBD1
CDR3: CASSGWTGVNTEAFF
DNA: TGTGCCAGCAGTGGTTGGACAGGTGTGAACACTGAAGCTTTCTTT

J: TRBJ1-2
size: .
length: 15
V: TRBV19
D: .
CDR3: CASSILRTEGYGYTF
DNA: TGTGCCAGTAGTATTCTCCGGACAGAGGGCTATGGCTACACCTTC

J: TRBJ2-1
size: .
length: 15
V: TRBV11-3
D: TRBD2
CDR3: CASSFPSSGGAEQFF
DNA: TGTGCCAGCAGCTTTCCGTCTAGCGGGGGGGCGGAGCAGTTCTTC

J: TRBJ1-3
size: .
length: 13
V: TRBV15
D: TRBD1
CDR3: CATSPSRQGTIYF
DNA: TGTGCCACCAGCCCATCCCGACAGGGAACCATATATTTT

J: TRBJ2-1
size: .
length: 16
V: TRBV23-1
D: .
CDR3: CASSQSVKDSVDEQFF
DNA: TGCGCCAGCAGTCAATCGGTCAAGGACTCGGTGGATGAGCAGTTCTTC

J: TRBJ1-1
size: .
length: 12
V: TRBV4-3
D: .
CDR3: CASSQAGSEAFF
DNA: TGCGCCAGCAGCCAGGCGGGGTCTGAAGCTTTCTTT

J: TRBJ2-2
size: .
length: 16
V: TRBV11-3
D: .
CDR3: CASSLDRGGYAGELFF
DNA: TGTGCCAGCAGCTTAGACAGGGGTGGATACGCCGGGGAGCTGTTTTTT

J: TRBJ2-7
size: .
length: 13
V: TRBV2
D: TRBD1
CDR3: CASVLTGPNEQYF
DNA: TGTGCCAGCGTTTTGACAGGGCCCAACGAGCAGTACTTC

J: TRBJ2-5
size: .
length: 18
V: TRBV4-1
D: TRBD1
CDR3: CASSQDDRRGRRQETQYF
DNA: TGCGCCAGCAGCCAAGATGATCGCAGGGGGCGCCGACAAGAGACCCAGTACTTC

J: TRBJ2-5
size: .
length: 14
V: TRBV28
D: TRBD1
CDR3: CASTTRTGQETQYF
DNA: TGTGCCAGCACAACGCGGACAGGGCAAGAGACCCAGTACTTC

J: TRBJ2-3
size: .
length: 16
V: TRBV27
D: TRBD1
CDR3: CASRRDRGGSTDTQYF
DNA: TGTGCCAGCAGGCGGGACAGGGGCGGTAGCACAGATACGCAGTATTTT

J: TRBJ2-4
size: .
length: 15
V: TRBV11-2
D: .
CDR3: CASRQWGGPKNIQYF
DNA: TGTGCCAGCAGACAATGGGGGGGGCCCAAAAACATTCAGTACTTC

J: TRBJ2-2
size: .
length: 16
V: TRBV5-6
D: TRBD1
CDR3: CASSFGTGSNTGELFF
DNA: TGTGCCAGCAGCTTTGGGACAGGGTCGAACACCGGGGAGCTGTTTTTT

J: TRBJ1-5
size: .
length: 15
V: TRBV6-5
D: .
CDR3: CASSYSRRANQPQHF
DNA: TGTGCCAGCAGTTACTCGAGGAGGGCCAATCAGCCCCAGCATTTT

J: TRBJ1-1
size: .
length: 13
V: TRBV19
D: .
CDR3: CASSIIDSSEAFF
DNA: TGTGCCAGTAGTATCATAGACAGTTCTGAAGCTTTCTTT

J: TRBJ1-2
size: .
length: 12
V: TRBV4-2
D: .
CDR3: CASSQDRGGYTF
DNA: TGTGCCAGCAGCCAAGATAGGGGAGGCTACACCTTC

J: TRBJ2-1
size: .
length: 14
V: TRBV27
D: TRBD2
CDR3: CASSPLRGSDEQFF
DNA: TGTGCCAGCAGTCCCCTCCGCGGGAGTGATGAGCAGTTCTTC

J: TRBJ2-2
size: .
length: 15
V: TRBV28
D: .
CDR3: CASSVTTAYTGELFF
DNA: TGTGCCAGCAGTGTTACGACAGCGTACACCGGGGAGCTGTTTTTT

J: TRBJ2-2
size: .
length: 17
V: TRBV19
D: TRBD1
CDR3: CASDTGVARRYTGELFF
DNA: TGTGCCAGTGACACAGGGGTCGCCCGAAGGTACACCGGAGAGCTGTTTTTT

J: TRBJ1-1
size: .
length: 13
V: TRBV7-3
D: .
CDR3: CASSLAGNTEAFF
DNA: TGTGCCAGCAGCTTAGCAGGGAACACTGAAGCTTTCTTT

J: TRBJ1-6
size: .
length: 15
V: TRBV6-6
D: .
CDR3: CASSYSYSGVETLHF
DNA: TGTGCCAGCAGTTACTCGTACTCAGGGGTGGAAACCCTCCACTTT

J: TRBJ2-6
size: .
length: 16
V: TRBV28
D: .
CDR3: CASATGVLSGANVLTF
DNA: TGTGCCAGTGCGACAGGCGTCCTATCTGGGGCCAACGTCCTGACTTTC

J: TRBJ1-5
size: .
length: 16
V: TRBV2
D: TRBD1
CDR3: CASTGQVGLPNQPQHF
DNA: TGTGCCAGCACAGGACAGGTCGGCCTTCCAAATCAGCCCCAGCATTTT

J: TRBJ2-7
size: .
length: 14
V: TRBV7-3
D: .
CDR3: CASSRLQVPDEQYF
DNA: TGTGCCAGCAGCCGTCTACAGGTACCCGACGAGCAGTACTTC

J: TRBJ1-1
size: .
length: 14
V: TRBV18
D: .
CDR3: CASSQALMNTEAFF
DNA: TGTGCCAGCTCGCAGGCACTCATGAACACTGAAGCTTTCTTT

J: TRBJ2-7
size: .
length: 13
V: TRBV7-2
D: TRBD1
CDR3: CASSIRTGNEQYF
DNA: TGTGCCAGCAGCATCAGGACAGGGAACGAGCAGTACTTC

J: TRBJ2-2
size: .
length: 16
V: TRBV7-2
D: TRBD2
CDR3: CASSSWSGRNTGELFF
DNA: TGTGCCAGCAGCTCCTGGAGCGGGAGGAACACCGGGGAGCTGTTTTTT

J: TRBJ2-3
size: once
length: 15
V: TRBV4-1
D: TRBD1
CDR3: CASSPDRGLADTQYF
DNA: TGCGCCAGCAGCCCGGACAGGGGTTTAGCAGATACGCAGTATTTT

J: TRBJ1-1
size: .
length: 16
V: TRBV6-5
D: .
CDR3: CASSYSKYQVTTEAFF
DNA: TGTGCCAGCAGTTACTCGAAGTACCAGGTGACCACTGAAGCTTTCTTT

J: TRBJ1-5
size: .
length: 22
V: TRBV27
D: TRBD1
CDR3: CASSLPPGQGAKLRRSNQPQHF
DNA: TGTGCCAGCAGTTTACCCCCGGGACAGGGGGCAAAACTACGTCGATCCAATCAGCCCCAGCATTTT

J: TRBJ1-5
size: .
length: 16
V: TRBV7-9
D: TRBD1
CDR3: CASSFSGTDGNQPQHF
DNA: TGTGCCAGTAGCTTCTCCGGGACAGATGGAAATCAGCCCCAGCATTTT

J: TRBJ1-4
size: .
length: 14
V: TRBV11-3
D: .
CDR3: CASSSRQAGEKLFF
DNA: TGTGCCAGCAGCTCGAGACAGGCTGGTGAAAAACTGTTTTTT

J: TRBJ2-3
size: .
length: 15
V: TRBV7-2
D: .
CDR3: CASSVPVAPTDTQYF
DNA: TGTGCCAGCAGCGTACCCGTAGCCCCCACAGATACGCAGTATTTT

J: TRBJ2-7
size: .
length: 18
V: TRBV14
D: TRBD1
CDR3: CASSQDRGGQVPNYEQYF
DNA: TGTGCCAGCAGCCAAGATCGTGGCGGACAGGTACCAAACTACGAGCAGTACTTC

J: TRBJ1-1
size: .
length: 15
V: TRBV25-1
D: .
CDR3: CASSESWGPGTEAFF
DNA: TGTGCCAGCAGTGAATCCTGGGGGCCGGGCACTGAAGCTTTCTTT

J: TRBJ1-5
size: few
length: 12
V: TRBV11-2
D: .
CDR3: CASSLGGQPQHF
DNA: TGTGCCAGCAGCTTAGGAGGACAGCCCCAGCATTTT

J: TRBJ2-1
size: .
length: 11
V: TRBV11-2
D: .
CDR3: CASSLTGEQFF
DNA: TGTGCCAGCAGCTTAACGGGAGAGCAGTTCTTC

J: TRBJ1-2
size: .
length: 17
V: TRBV19
D: TRBD1
CDR3: CASSIGPGQGANYGYTF
DNA: TGTGCCAGTAGTATAGGCCCGGGACAGGGGGCTAACTATGGCTACACCTTC